The clone carrying this T cell receptor (beta chain) appeared a single time. Its antigen is unknown. With a much larger clone just one base away, this may be a read error. The sample is drawn from a study of identical twins. Study conclusions and caveats: Memory repertoires lacked the insertion deficit that abundant cord blood beta clonotypes showed. Excess sharing between twins was weaker in beta out-of-frame sequences.

CDR3 length equals 13 residues. Germline V gene data show CDR1 as SGHTA and CDR2 as FQGNSA. Trimming stripped 6 bases from V and 3 bases from J, with 9 bases between. TCRdb re-derived calls from the 5' RACE reads in MiXCR, one entry per CDR3 protein. The profile covers 410,000 or so distinct CDR3 sequences, with around 20% appearing a single time and approximately 12% taken by the ten largest. V usage is TRBV7-2 and J usage is TRBJ2-1; D is tentatively TRBD1 or TRBD2 (5 bases each). What was sequenced was naive T cells sorted from blood. The TCR comes from a man aged 45-65 years in good health. CDR3 in amino acids: CASSGTVYNEQFF. CDR3 bases: TGTGCCAGCAGTGGGACGGTCTACAATGAGCAGTTCTTC.